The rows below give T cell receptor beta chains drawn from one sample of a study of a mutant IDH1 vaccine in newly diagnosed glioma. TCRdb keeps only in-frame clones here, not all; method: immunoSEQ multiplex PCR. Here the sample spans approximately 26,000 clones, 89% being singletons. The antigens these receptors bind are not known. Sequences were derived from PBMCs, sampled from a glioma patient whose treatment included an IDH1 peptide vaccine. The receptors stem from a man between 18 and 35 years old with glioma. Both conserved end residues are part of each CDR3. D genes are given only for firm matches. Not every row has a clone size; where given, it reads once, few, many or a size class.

cdr3_nt: TGTGCCAGCAGCAGTAAGGACAGGGATTGCTACGAGCAGTACTTC
cdr3_aa: CASSSKDRDCYEQYF
clone_size: -
v_call: TRBV5-8
j_call: TRBJ2-7
d_call: TRBD1

cdr3_nt: TGCGCCAGCAGCCAAGGACAGGGGGTTTTGTCCGGGGAGCTGTTTTTT
cdr3_aa: CASSQGQGVLSGELFF
clone_size: -
v_call: TRBV4-3
j_call: TRBJ2-2
d_call: TRBD1

cdr3_nt: TGCAGCGTTGTACGGGTGTACCAAGAGACCCAGTACTTC
cdr3_aa: CSVVRVYQETQYF
clone_size: -
v_call: TRBV29-1
j_call: TRBJ2-5
d_call: -

cdr3_nt: TGTGCCAGCAGTTCCCTTGGCGGGAGGGCCGGAGAGACCCAGTACTTC
cdr3_aa: CASSSLGGRAGETQYF
clone_size: -
v_call: TRBV6-5
j_call: TRBJ2-5
d_call: TRBD2

cdr3_nt: TGTGCCAGTAGTATTGATCTGGGGATTGATGAAAAACTGTTTTTT
cdr3_aa: CASSIDLGIDEKLFF
clone_size: -
v_call: TRBV19
j_call: TRBJ1-4
d_call: -

cdr3_nt: TGTGCCATCAGTGGGGGACGAAAGAACACTGAAGCTTTCTTT
cdr3_aa: CAISGGRKNTEAFF
clone_size: -
v_call: TRBV10-3
j_call: TRBJ1-1
d_call: -

cdr3_nt: TGTGCCAGCAGTTTACTAAACAGGGTCTACGAGCAGTACTTC
cdr3_aa: CASSLLNRVYEQYF
clone_size: few
v_call: TRBV28
j_call: TRBJ2-7
d_call: -

cdr3_nt: TGTGCCAGCAGTGAAAACGGTTACGAGCAGTACTTC
cdr3_aa: CASSENGYEQYF
clone_size: -
v_call: TRBV2
j_call: TRBJ2-7
d_call: -

cdr3_nt: TGCGCCAGCAGCTTCGACAGGGATTCACCCCTCCACTTT
cdr3_aa: CASSFDRDSPLHF
clone_size: few
v_call: TRBV5-1
j_call: TRBJ1-6
d_call: TRBD1

cdr3_nt: TGCGCCAGCGGGGAAACCACATTCTCTGGGGCCAACGTCCTGACTTTC
cdr3_aa: CASGETTFSGANVLTF
clone_size: -
v_call: TRBV4-3
j_call: TRBJ2-6
d_call: -

cdr3_nt: TGCGCCAGCAGCCAAGGCCGCTTCTACGAGCAGTACTTC
cdr3_aa: CASSQGRFYEQYF
clone_size: -
v_call: TRBV4-3
j_call: TRBJ2-7
d_call: -

cdr3_nt: TGTGCCAGCAGGGGGGGACTAGATGGCGAGCAGTACTTC
cdr3_aa: CASRGGLDGEQYF
clone_size: -
v_call: TRBV7-2
j_call: TRBJ2-7
d_call: TRBD2

cdr3_nt: TGTGCCAGCAGCTTAGGGGGGCATACTAATGAAAAACTGTTTTTT
cdr3_aa: CASSLGGHTNEKLFF
clone_size: -
v_call: TRBV7-2
j_call: TRBJ1-4
d_call: -

cdr3_nt: TGCGCCAGCAGCCAGCAAACAGGAGATACGCAGTATTTT
cdr3_aa: CASSQQTGDTQYF
clone_size: -
v_call: TRBV4-3
j_call: TRBJ2-3
d_call: -

cdr3_nt: TGTGCCAGCAGCTTCGCGGCTAGCGGGATGCCCGAGCAGTACTTC
cdr3_aa: CASSFAASGMPEQYF
clone_size: large
v_call: TRBV7-9
j_call: TRBJ2-7
d_call: TRBD2

cdr3_nt: TGCGCCAGCAGCCAAGAACGGGGTGTTTCCTATGGCTACACCTTC
cdr3_aa: CASSQERGVSYGYTF
clone_size: -
v_call: TRBV4-3
j_call: TRBJ1-2
d_call: -

cdr3_nt: TGTGCCAGCAGATCCCGGGACAGCTCCTACGAGCAGTACTTC
cdr3_aa: CASRSRDSSYEQYF
clone_size: -
v_call: TRBV7-8
j_call: TRBJ2-7
d_call: TRBD1

cdr3_nt: TGTGCCAGCAGTTTGACAGGGGGCAATCAGCCCCAGCATTTT
cdr3_aa: CASSLTGGNQPQHF
clone_size: -
v_call: TRBV2
j_call: TRBJ1-5
d_call: TRBD1

cdr3_nt: TGTGCCATCAGTGAGAGGGGGGGCTTGAACACTGAAGCTTTCTTT
cdr3_aa: CAISERGGLNTEAFF
clone_size: -
v_call: TRBV10-3
j_call: TRBJ1-1
d_call: -

cdr3_nt: TGTGCCAGCAGCTTACAGCCGAACACTGAAGCTTTCTTT
cdr3_aa: CASSLQPNTEAFF
clone_size: -
v_call: TRBV7-9
j_call: TRBJ1-1
d_call: -

cdr3_nt: TGCGCCAGCAGCCAAGAAGGGCGGGGCACAGATACGCAGTATTTT
cdr3_aa: CASSQEGRGTDTQYF
clone_size: once
v_call: TRBV4-3
j_call: TRBJ2-3
d_call: -

cdr3_nt: TGTGCCAGTAGTGGCCGGGCTAGCGTGAACACAGATACGCAGTATTTT
cdr3_aa: CASSGRASVNTDTQYF
clone_size: -
v_call: TRBV19
j_call: TRBJ2-3
d_call: -

cdr3_nt: TGTGCCAGCAGCTCCGGGACAGGGCAATTAGCTTTCTTT
cdr3_aa: CASSSGTGQLAFF
clone_size: -
v_call: TRBV9
j_call: TRBJ1-1
d_call: TRBD1

cdr3_nt: TGTGCCTGGAGTTGGGGATACAATCAGCCCCAGCATTTT
cdr3_aa: CAWSWGYNQPQHF
clone_size: once
v_call: TRBV30
j_call: TRBJ1-5
d_call: -

cdr3_nt: TGCGCCAGCAGCCGAGACAGGGCTAAGTATGGCTACACCTTC
cdr3_aa: CASSRDRAKYGYTF
clone_size: -
v_call: TRBV4-3
j_call: TRBJ1-2
d_call: TRBD1

cdr3_nt: TGTGCCAGCAGTCCGATGGCCCCCACCATATATTTT
cdr3_aa: CASSPMAPTIYF
clone_size: -
v_call: TRBV6-6
j_call: TRBJ1-3
d_call: -

cdr3_nt: TGTGCCAGCAGTCTGGGGGGCAAAGGCTACACCTTC
cdr3_aa: CASSLGGKGYTF
clone_size: -
v_call: TRBV28
j_call: TRBJ1-2
d_call: -

cdr3_nt: TGTGCCAGCAGTTCCCCCCGGGGCACTGAAGCTTTCTTT
cdr3_aa: CASSSPRGTEAFF
clone_size: few
v_call: TRBV27
j_call: TRBJ1-1
d_call: -

cdr3_nt: TGTGCCAGCAGCTCAGTGGGCAAAGGCAATTCACCCCTCCACTTT
cdr3_aa: CASSSVGKGNSPLHF
clone_size: -
v_call: TRBV7-2
j_call: TRBJ1-6
d_call: -

cdr3_nt: TGTGCCAGCAGTTTCCACCTCCCGGGGGGCGCTGGAAACACCATATATTTT
cdr3_aa: CASSFHLPGGAGNTIYF
clone_size: medium-sized
v_call: TRBV27
j_call: TRBJ1-3
d_call: -

cdr3_nt: TGTGCCAGCAGTGAAGGGCCAGCCACCTACGAGCAGTACTTC
cdr3_aa: CASSEGPATYEQYF
clone_size: -
v_call: TRBV2
j_call: TRBJ2-7
d_call: -

cdr3_nt: TGTGCCAGCTCACCACGCCCGAGCTCCTATAATTCACCCCTCCACTTT
cdr3_aa: CASSPRPSSYNSPLHF
clone_size: -
v_call: TRBV18
j_call: TRBJ1-6
d_call: -

cdr3_nt: TGTGCCAGCAGTTTACGACAGGGGGCGAACACTGAAGCTTTCTTT
cdr3_aa: CASSLRQGANTEAFF
clone_size: -
v_call: TRBV28
j_call: TRBJ1-1
d_call: TRBD1

cdr3_nt: TGTGCCTGGAGCCTCCGGCAATACGAGCAGTACTTC
cdr3_aa: CAWSLRQYEQYF
clone_size: -
v_call: TRBV30
j_call: TRBJ2-7
d_call: -

cdr3_nt: TGTGCCAGCAGCTCCGAGTTGACAGGGAGGAACACTGAAGCTTTCTTT
cdr3_aa: CASSSELTGRNTEAFF
clone_size: few
v_call: TRBV13
j_call: TRBJ1-1
d_call: TRBD1

cdr3_nt: TGTGCCAGCAGTTACTCGGGCGAGGGTGGCATTCAGTACTTC
cdr3_aa: CASSYSGEGGIQYF
clone_size: -
v_call: TRBV6-5
j_call: TRBJ2-4
d_call: -

cdr3_nt: TGTGCCAGCAGCCCTTCTGGCGGGAGCGGAGAGACCCAGTACTTC
cdr3_aa: CASSPSGGSGETQYF
clone_size: -
v_call: TRBV7-2
j_call: TRBJ2-5
d_call: TRBD2

cdr3_nt: TGTGCCAGCAGTGTGATAGCGGGAGGGCAAGAGACCCAGTACTTC
cdr3_aa: CASSVIAGGQETQYF
clone_size: few
v_call: TRBV6-4
j_call: TRBJ2-5
d_call: TRBD2

cdr3_nt: TGTGCCAGCAGGGCACAGGGGGAAGAGGAAAAACTGTTTTTT
cdr3_aa: CASRAQGEEEKLFF
clone_size: -
v_call: TRBV6-5
j_call: TRBJ1-4
d_call: TRBD1

cdr3_nt: TGTGCCAGCCAAAACAGAGGAATGAACACTGAAGCTTTCTTT
cdr3_aa: CASQNRGMNTEAFF
clone_size: medium-sized
v_call: TRBV5-4
j_call: TRBJ1-1
d_call: -

cdr3_nt: TGCGCCAGCAGCGCAGGGGATAACACCATATATTTT
cdr3_aa: CASSAGDNTIYF
clone_size: -
v_call: TRBV5-1
j_call: TRBJ1-3
d_call: -

cdr3_nt: TGTGCCAGCAGCTTACCGGGACAGGGCTGGAATGAGCAGTTCTTC
cdr3_aa: CASSLPGQGWNEQFF
clone_size: once
v_call: TRBV7-9
j_call: TRBJ2-1
d_call: TRBD1

cdr3_nt: TGTGCCAGCAGCCTGACAGGGCCCTACGAGCAGTACTTC
cdr3_aa: CASSLTGPYEQYF
clone_size: -
v_call: TRBV27
j_call: TRBJ2-7
d_call: TRBD1

cdr3_nt: TGCGCCAGCAGCCAAACCACCGGGACTAAAAACATTCAGTACTTC
cdr3_aa: CASSQTTGTKNIQYF
clone_size: once
v_call: TRBV5-1
j_call: TRBJ2-4
d_call: -

cdr3_nt: TGTGCCAGCAGCGCCCTCTATAGCTCCTACGAGCAGTACTTC
cdr3_aa: CASSALYSSYEQYF
clone_size: -
v_call: TRBV7-2
j_call: TRBJ2-7
d_call: -

cdr3_nt: TGTGCCACCAGCTCCCCCCGGGCTAGCGGGCACTCCTACGAGCAGTACTTC
cdr3_aa: CATSSPRASGHSYEQYF
clone_size: -
v_call: TRBV15
j_call: TRBJ2-7
d_call: TRBD2

cdr3_nt: TGCAGCGTTGAAGATGGGTTTCCAGGGCGGCAAGAGACCCAGTACTTC
cdr3_aa: CSVEDGFPGRQETQYF
clone_size: once
v_call: TRBV29-1
j_call: TRBJ2-5
d_call: -

cdr3_nt: TGTGCCAGCAGCCAAGAGTGGGGGTTCCAAGAGACCCAGTACTTC
cdr3_aa: CASSQEWGFQETQYF
clone_size: -
v_call: TRBV14
j_call: TRBJ2-5
d_call: -

cdr3_nt: TGTGCCAGCAGCCTCGAGGGGACCCATCAGCCCCAGCATTTT
cdr3_aa: CASSLEGTHQPQHF
clone_size: once
v_call: TRBV7-8
j_call: TRBJ1-5
d_call: -

cdr3_nt: TGCAGCGCAGAGGGGAGGGCCGGCACAGATACGCAGTATTTT
cdr3_aa: CSAEGRAGTDTQYF
clone_size: -
v_call: TRBV29-1
j_call: TRBJ2-3
d_call: TRBD2

cdr3_nt: TGTGCCAGCAGCGTAGCTAGCGGGACTGAAGAGCAGTACTTC
cdr3_aa: CASSVASGTEEQYF
clone_size: -
v_call: TRBV9
j_call: TRBJ2-7
d_call: TRBD2

cdr3_nt: TGTGCCAGCAGCTTAGAGGGTTTGGTGTTCTATGGCTACACCTTC
cdr3_aa: CASSLEGLVFYGYTF
clone_size: -
v_call: TRBV7-2
j_call: TRBJ1-2
d_call: -